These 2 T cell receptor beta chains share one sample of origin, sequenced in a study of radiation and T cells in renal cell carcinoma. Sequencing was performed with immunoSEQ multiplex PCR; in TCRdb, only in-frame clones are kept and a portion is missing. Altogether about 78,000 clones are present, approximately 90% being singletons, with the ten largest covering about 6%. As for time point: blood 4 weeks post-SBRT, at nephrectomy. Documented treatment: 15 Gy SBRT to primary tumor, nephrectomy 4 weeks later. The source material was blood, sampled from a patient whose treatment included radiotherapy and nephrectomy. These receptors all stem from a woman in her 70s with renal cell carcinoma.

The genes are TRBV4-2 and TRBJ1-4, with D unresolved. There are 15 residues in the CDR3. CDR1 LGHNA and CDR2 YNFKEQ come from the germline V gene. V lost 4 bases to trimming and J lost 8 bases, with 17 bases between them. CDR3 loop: CASSRGNSKDEKLFF. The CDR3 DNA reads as TGTGCCAGCAGCCGCGGGAACAGTAAAGACGAAAAACTGTTTTTT.

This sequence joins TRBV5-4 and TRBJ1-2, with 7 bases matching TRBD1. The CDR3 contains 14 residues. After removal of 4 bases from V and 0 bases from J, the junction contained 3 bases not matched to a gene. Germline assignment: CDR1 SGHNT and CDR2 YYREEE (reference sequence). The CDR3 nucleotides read TGTGCCAGCAGCCCTGGACAGGCTAACTATGGCTACACCTTC. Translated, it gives CASSPGQANYGYTF.